This T cell receptor (beta chain) came from a study of blood T cell repertoires in COVID-19 (dated by TCRdb to 2020 to 2021). For the study in its entirety: Collaborator samples came from the United States, Italy and Spain and covered acute and convalescent phases of COVID-19. The repertoires were released in a freely available public database intended as a resource for research on the immune response to SARS-CoV-2. The prospective study material was composed of cDNA or gDNA derived from T cells, B-cell-depleted T cells, or PBMCs. The samples were drawn from the first 160 participants of the ongoing ImmuneRACE study and from more than 1,000 subjects provided by 6 global collaborators. The dataset comprised deeply sampled blood TCRbeta repertoires from subjects exposed to, actively infected with, or recovered from COVID-19. Where available, HLA class I and class II types were taken from metadata supplied by the sample provider and were not determined by assay-based typing. A de-identified subject ID, COVID-19 status, age in years and sex were almost always included in the sample metadata.

Collaborating institutions collected whole blood in K2EDTA tubes following their own protocols. For TCRbeta analysis, collaborator samples were shipped as frozen whole blood, as isolated PBMCs, or as DNA extracted from either sample type. TCRbeta CDR3 regions were amplified from genomic DNA by means of the immunoSEQ Assay, a bias-controlled multiplex PCR. For the original study's pipeline: Within the assay, amplification of reference gene primers was used to estimate how many nucleated cells each sample contained. To quantify the absolute abundance of each unique TCRbeta CDR3 rearrangement, sequence reads were collapsed and filtered. For each sample, productive Simpson clonality was calculated by taking the square root of Simpson's diversity index across productive rearrangements. What TCRdb holds here is the immuneACCESS table cut down to in-frame rearrangements. Part of the clones is not present; checked against another copy, under half of the missing clones reflect an unresolved V gene, and the others are unexplained. V, J and clone size are taken as reported in that table, and D and trimming were inferred from the DNA itself. This sample lists about 120,000 clones; more than 60% were detected once. The biggest ten clones account for 6.2% of the sample.

What the study reported, not specific to this receptor: How much clinical and demographic metadata was included differed by source and by participant, and the metadata was provided uncurated.

Its CDR3 holds 13 amino acids, cysteine through phenylalanine. Solely the CDR3 DNA is kept, with 39 bases framed from the first base. The germline V gene specifies MDHEN as CDR1 and SYDVKM as CDR2. Cut back by 9 bases and 10 bases, the V and J ends lie 16 bases apart. Note on this clone: The clone's antigen remains unknown. No qualities accompany the bases; no much larger clone lies one base away.

This clonotype was sampled from a man in his 70s with acute or convalescent COVID-19. Sequencing was done on a sample of peripheral blood. Here the chain combines TRBV28 and TRBJ1-6; perhaps TRBD1 is the D gene, with 6 bases matching. The CDR3 has the sequence CASITGLGSPLHF. The DNA sequence is as follows: TGTGCCAGTATCACAGGGCTGGGCTCACCCCTCCACTTT.